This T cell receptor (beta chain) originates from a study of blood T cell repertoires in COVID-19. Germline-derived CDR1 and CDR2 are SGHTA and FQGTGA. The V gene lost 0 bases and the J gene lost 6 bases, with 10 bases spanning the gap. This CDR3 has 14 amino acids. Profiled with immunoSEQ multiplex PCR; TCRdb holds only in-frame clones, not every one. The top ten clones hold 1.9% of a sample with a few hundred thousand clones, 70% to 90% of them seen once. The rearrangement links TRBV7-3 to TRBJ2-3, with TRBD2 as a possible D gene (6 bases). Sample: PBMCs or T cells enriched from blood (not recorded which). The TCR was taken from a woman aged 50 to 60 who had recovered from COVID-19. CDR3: CASSLTSLADTQYF. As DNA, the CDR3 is TGTGCCAGCAGCTTAACGAGTCTAGCGGATACGCAGTATTTT.